This T cell receptor beta chain was documented in a study of cytomegalovirus exposure and HLA in healthy donors. Study-wide findings and caveats: A later analysis, which compared TCR beta chains of equal frequency, found the HLA-associated ones more clonally expanded.

V lost 0 bases and J lost 7, with 10 bases in between. Germline lookup yields CDR1 SGHDT and CDR2 YYEEEE. The CDR3 length is 13 residues. Comments on this clone: Its antigen is still unknown.

60 Vbeta and 13 Jbeta primers were used in PCR. The method was immunoSEQ multiplex PCR; TCRdb's version includes in-frame clones alone and lacks a portion of them. The data hold under 200,000 clones, with 68% observed a single time. The sample consisted of PBMCs. This sequence originates from a man over 45 in good health and CMV-seronegative. The rearrangement uses TRBV5-6 and TRBJ1-1; D is uncertain. As DNA, the CDR3 is TGTGCCAGCAGCTTGGCGGGGTCGAATGAAGCTTTCTTT. Its protein product is CASSLAGSNEAFF.